This is a list of T cell receptor beta chains from one sample in a study of prognosis after radiotherapy for stage I lung cancer. TCRdb itself ran the multiplex PCR reads through MiXCR, one entry per CDR3 protein. The sample shows roughly 14,000 distinct CDR3 sequences, just under 30% of them seen only once. The sample here was PBMCs, taken before or after stereotactic body radiation therapy (not recorded which). These receptors were taken from a donor over 45 with non-small cell lung cancer. Both conserved end residues are part of each CDR3. D genes are given only for firm matches. Clone size appears in some rows only: once, few, many, or a class for an expanded clone.

D gene | clone size | J gene | V gene | CDR3 protein | CDR3 DNA
- | once | TRBJ1-2 | TRBV7-2 | CASSLDRVHYGQTF | TGTGCCAGCAGCTTAGACAGGGTACACTATGGCCAAACCTTC
- | medium-sized | TRBJ2-7 | TRBV5-1 | CASSFTDTYEQYF | TGCGCCAGCAGCTTTACAGATACCTACGAGCAGTACTTC
- | many | TRBJ2-7 | TRBV3-1 | CASSQDLLREQYF | TGTGCCAGCAGCCAAGATCTGTTGCGGGAGCAGTACTTC
TRBD2 | many | TRBJ2-2 | TRBV27 | CASGSRGGGELFF | TGTGCCAGCGGATCACGGGGGGGTGGGGAGCTGTTTTTT
TRBD1 | medium-sized | TRBJ2-7 | TRBV6-1 | CASRNGQAYEQYF | TGTGCCAGCAGAAACGGACAGGCCTACGAGCAGTACTTC
- | many | TRBJ2-7 | TRBV7-8 | CASSLESGSYEQYF | TGTGCCAGCAGCTTAGAATCAGGTTCCTACGAGCAGTACTTC
- | many | TRBJ1-1 | TRBV14 | CASSQTEEAEEAFF | TGTGCCAGCAGCCAGACCGAGGAGGCAGAAGAAGCTTTCTTT
- | - | TRBJ1-2 | TRBV6-5 | CASSYLGEGYRF | TGTGCCAGCAGTTACTTGGGGGAAGGCTACAGATTC
- | many | TRBJ1-2 | TRBV4-2 | CASSQAKSYGYTF | TGTGCCAGCAGCCAAGCAAAGAGCTATGGCTACACCTTC
- | many | TRBJ2-2 | TRBV19 | CASDAGPHTGELFF | TGTGCCAGTGATGCAGGGCCGCACACCGGGGAGCTGTTTTTT
- | many | TRBJ1-5 | TRBV7-2 | CASSLGAGADQPQHF | TGTGCCAGCAGCTTAGGCGCAGGGGCAGATCAGCCCCAGCATTTT
- | medium-sized | TRBJ1-6 | TRBV28 | CASRSKEIGYNSPLHF | TGTGCCAGCCGCTCAAAGGAAATTGGGTATAATTCACCCCTCCACTTT
TRBD2 | - | TRBJ2-1 | TRBV28 | CAISTLAGYGNEQLF | TGTGCCATCTCTACCCTAGCGGGGTATGGCAATGAGCAGCTCTTC
- | - | TRBJ2-2 | TRBV6-2/TRBV6-3 | CASRLEYGGIGPGELFF | TGTGCCAGCAGACTTGAATATGGAGGGATCGGCCCCGGGGAGCTGTTTTTT
- | - | TRBJ2-3 | TRBV28 | CASSSSGLLGPDTQYF | TGTGCCAGCAGCTCCTCCGGACTGTTGGGTCCAGATACGCAGTATTTT
TRBD1 | - | TRBJ1-2 | TRBV27 | CASRPGQIYGYTF | TGTGCCAGCAGGCCGGGACAGATCTATGGCTACACCTTC
- | medium-sized | TRBJ1-6 | TRBV6-2/TRBV6-3 | CASRGDPASPLHF | TGTGCCAGCCGCGGAGACCCTGCCTCACCCCTCCACTTT
- | many | TRBJ1-2 | TRBV20-1 | CSAEVVQGANYGYTF | TGCAGTGCCGAAGTAGTACAGGGAGCTAACTATGGCTACACCTTC
- | many | TRBJ1-1 | TRBV6-1 | CASSTTENTEAFF | TGTGCCAGCAGTACGACGGAGAACACTGAAGCTTTCTTT
- | once | TRBJ2-1 | TRBV11-2 | CASSPCTSSYNEQFF | TGTGCCAGCAGCCCATGTACATCGTCATACAATGAGCAGTTCTTC
- | - | TRBJ2-1 | TRBV20-1 | CSARDRSGRNEQFF | TGTAGTGCTAGAGACCGCTCGGGCAGAAATGAGCAGTTCTTC
- | many | TRBJ2-5 | TRBV24-1 | CATSEGNVETQYF | TGTGCCACCAGTGAAGGGAACGTGGAGACCCAGTACTTC
- | - | TRBJ2-1 | TRBV5-1 | CAGSLWSGQVNNEQFF | TGCGCCGGCAGCTTATGGAGCGGGCAAGTTAACAATGAGCAGTTCTTC
TRBD2 | many | TRBJ2-7 | TRBV4-2 | CASSQTSGDSYEQYF | TGTGCCAGCAGCCAGACTAGCGGGGACTCCTACGAGCAGTACTTC
- | many | TRBJ2-1 | TRBV14 | CASSQDLARWYEQFF | TGTGCCAGCAGCCAAGATCTGGCTAGATGGTATGAGCAGTTCTTC
- | many | TRBJ1-4 | TRBV7-9 | CASSLKEGGEKLFF | TGTGCCAGCAGCTTAAAGGAGGGAGGTGAAAAACTGTTTTTT
- | medium-sized | TRBJ2-7 | TRBV27 | CASSLSGVGLTYEQYF | TGTGCCAGCAGTTTATCGGGGGTGGGACTTACCTACGAGCAGTACTTC
- | many | TRBJ1-4 | TRBV7-8 | CASSLLMAGSGAIF | TGTGCCAGCAGCTTATTAATGGCTGGTTCTGGGGCAATTTTT
TRBD2 | medium-sized | TRBJ2-3 | TRBV20-1 | CSARDPSGRARDTQYF | TGCAGTGCTAGAGATCCTAGCGGGAGGGCCAGAGATACGCAGTATTTT
- | - | TRBJ1-3 | TRBV6-5 | CASGYNSSSIDTIYF | TGTGCCAGCGGTTACAACAGTTCAAGTATAGACACCATATATTTT
TRBD1 | many | TRBJ2-1 | TRBV19 | CASSSGTGLDEQFF | TGTGCCAGTAGTTCCGGGACAGGGTTGGATGAGCAGTTCTTC
- | - | TRBJ1-6 | TRBV27 | CASRRRKRSYNSPLHF | TGTGCCAGCAGGAGACGAAAAAGGAGCTATAATTCACCCCTCCACTTT
TRBD1 | - | TRBJ1-5 | TRBV30 | CAWQGASNQPQHF | TGTGCCTGGCAGGGGGCGAGCAATCAGCCCCAGCATTTT
- | many | TRBJ2-2 | TRBV5-5 | CASRLQGEGGELFF | TGTGCCAGCAGACTACAAGGCGAAGGCGGGGAGCTGTTTTTT
- | - | TRBJ1-4 | TRBV12-3/TRBV12-4 | CASSTMVRGEKLFF | TGTGCCAGCAGTACCATGGTGCGAGGTGAAAAACTGTTTTTT